This T cell receptor (beta chain) was captured by sequencing in a study of blood T cell repertoires in COVID-19. The V gene's germline CDR1 is SGHTA and CDR2 FQGNSA. V dropped 6 bases and J dropped 4; count of bases not matched to a gene: 10. The CDR3 contains 15 residues. Enrolled through a virtual design, the participants were between about 18 and 100 years of age and came from roughly 22 US areas. In the original processing: How many nucleated cells were present was estimated from reference gene primer amplification. Some clones are missing from TCRdb's copy, which holds only in-frame ones; the method was immunoSEQ multiplex PCR. That table supplies the V and J calls and clone size; D and trimming were determined from the DNA. This sample carries hundreds of thousands of clones, 82% of them seen once, and the ten largest clones take 3% to 3.5%.

The sequence was collected from a woman aged 60-70 years who had recovered from COVID-19. The V gene is TRBV7-2, the J gene TRBJ1-2, with 8 bases fitting TRBD1. The sample consisted of PBMCs or T cells enriched from blood (not recorded which). In nucleotides, the CDR3 is TGTGCCAGCAGTACTCCAGGGGGCAGACGCTATGGCTACACCTTC. This sequence encodes CASSTPGGRRYGYTF.